These 22 T cell receptor beta chains originate from one sample sequenced in a study of shared clonotypes between healthy human individuals. TCRdb's table, derived via immunoSEQ multiplex PCR, lists solely in-frame clones and lacks some. The table has 2 million to 2.5 million clones, approximately 94% seen once. Source material: naive CD4+ T cells sorted from blood. Subset noted: CD45RA+ positively selected. These receptor sequences come from a man aged 18 to 29 in good health.

The J gene is TRBJ2-7, the V gene TRBV4-2; TRBD2 matches at 10 bases. The CDR3 covers 14 residues. V shed 4 bases, J shed 4 bases, and the junction held 4 bases outside the gene matches. CDR1 LGHNA and CDR2 YNFKEQ come from the germline V gene. DNA of the CDR3: TGTGCCAGCAGCCCTAGCGGGAGTCGGTACGAGCAGTACTTC. Translation gives CASSPSGSRYEQYF.

DNA for the CDR3: TGTGCCAGCAGTGAAACCCTAGGGGCGGTGAATCAGCCCCAGCATTTT. Its translation: CASSETLGAVNQPQHF. The genes are TRBV2 and TRBJ1-5; a possible D gene is TRBD1 (5 bases). The CDR3 is 16 residues long. Deletions cut 2 bases from V and 4 bases from J, with 15 bases between. The germline gives CDR1 SNHLY, CDR2 FYNNEI. The full variable domain, with the rest looked up from reference TRBV2 and TRBJ1-5, is EPEVTQTPSHQVTQMGQEVILRCVPISNHLYFYWYRQILGQKVEFLVSFYNNEISEKSEIFDDQFSVERPDGSNFTLKIRSTKLEDSAMYFCASSETLGAVNQPQHFGDGTRLSIL.

The chain couples TRBV7-2 to TRBJ2-7; D may be TRBD1 or TRBD2 (6 bases each). Trimming took 7 bases from V and 3 from J, leaving 13 bases between them. Germline CDR1 is SGHTA and CDR2 is FQGNSA. The CDR3 is 13 residues long. The CDR3 nucleotides are TGTGCCAGCACCCGGGGGCAGATCTACGAGCAGTACTTC. Translated, it gives CASTRGQIYEQYF. The full variable domain, with the rest looked up from reference TRBV7-2 and TRBJ2-7, is GAGVSQSPSNKVTEKGKDVELRCDPISGHTALYWYRQSLGQGLEFLIYFQGNSAPDKSGLPSDRFSAERTGGSVSTLTIQRTQQEDSAVYLCASTRGQIYEQYFGPGTRLTVT.

The chain recombines TRBV27 with TRBJ2-7; TRBD1 matches 7 bases. The length of the CDR3 is 16 residues. Germline CDR1 MNHEY, CDR2 SMNVEV (reference sequence). The V segment lost 3 bases and the J segment 0 bases; nucleotides outside the gene matches: 8. DNA for the CDR3: TGTGCCAGCAGTTTGGACAGGCTTTCAACCTCCTACGAGCAGTACTTC. Amino acids: CASSLDRLSTSYEQYF.

On this clone itself: Within the sample, other DNA sequences also encode this same CDR3. The CDR3 coding sequence is TGCGCCAGCAGCTTAGAGAGCTACGAGCAGTACTTC. Encoded protein: CASSLESYEQYF. This chain joins TRBV5-1 and TRBJ2-7; D gene uncertain. In germline, CDR1 is SGHRS, CDR2 YFSETQ. The CDR3 has 12 amino acids. V was cut by 2 bases and J by 3 bases, with 6 bases left in between.

On this clone: In the same sample, other DNA sequences code for this CDR3. The chain carries TRBV11-3 and TRBJ2-2; D gene unclear. V shed 0 bases and J shed 5 bases, with 4 bases lying between them. The CDR3 has 13 amino acids. CDR1 and CDR2 from the germline V gene are SGHNT and YENEEA. The CDR3 loop reads CASSLDRTGELFF. The DNA for the CDR3 is TGTGCCAGCAGCTTAGATCGGACCGGGGAGCTGTTTTTT. Full variable domain (missing parts from reference TRBV11-3 and TRBJ2-2): EAGVVQSPRYKIIEKKQPVAFWCNPISGHNTLYWYLQNLGQGPELLIRYENEEAVDDSQLPKDRFSAERLKGVDSTLKIQPAELGDSAVYLCASSLDRTGELFFGEGSRLTVL.

The rearrangement links TRBV5-4 to TRBJ2-7; 10 bases are shared with TRBD1. The CDR3 is made up of 14 amino acids. Germline V gene lookup returns CDR1 SGHNT and CDR2 YYREEE (reference sequence). The V and J ends lost 4 bases and 2 bases, in that order; junction bases with no gene match: 3. This CDR3 reads CASSTGQGAYEQYF. The DNA for the CDR3 is TGTGCCAGCAGCACCGGACAGGGGGCCTACGAGCAGTACTTC.

The chain combines TRBV6-5 with TRBJ1-3; the match to TRBD1 covers 7 bases. The CDR3 spans 13 residues. The junction had 5 bases not matched to a gene; V was cut back by 6 bases and J by 6 bases. Germline-derived CDR1 and CDR2 are MNHEY and SVGAGI. CDR3 DNA: TGTGCCAGCAGACCCGGGACAGCAAACACCATATATTTT. This translates into CASRPGTANTIYF.

V gene TRBV30 combines with J gene TRBJ1-2, with TRBD1 as a possible D gene (5 bases). V was shortened by 2 bases and J by 6 bases, with 16 bases between the two germline ends. CDR3 length: 14 amino acids. The V gene's germline CDR1 is GTSNPN and CDR2 SVGIG (reference sequence). The CDR3 nucleotides are TGTGCCTGGAGTAGGACTTTGGACATACATGGCTACACCTTC. It yields the protein CAWSRTLDIHGYTF.

This clone was counted a few times. The rearrangement links TRBV27 to TRBJ1-2; a weak D match, TRBD1 (6 bases). This CDR3 spans 14 amino acids. V shed 4 bases and J shed 8 bases, with 17 bases lying between them. In germline, CDR1 is MNHEY, CDR2 SMNVEV (reference sequence). This CDR3 is CASSSAMDSDGYTF. Written as DNA, the CDR3 is TGTGCCAGCAGTTCGGCAATGGACAGTGACGGCTACACCTTC.

The chain carries TRBV7-3 and TRBJ2-2, with D perhaps matching TRBD2 (6 bases). CDR3 length equals 15 residues. Trimming pared 0 bases from V and 5 bases from J, leaving 10 bases between. Germline V gives CDR1 SGHTA, CDR2 FQGTGA. CDR3 region: CASSLTGAGTGELFF. CDR3 in DNA: TGTGCCAGCAGCTTAACAGGGGCGGGAACCGGGGAGCTGTTTTTT.

This clone occurred a few times. V is TRBV6-6 and J is TRBJ1-5, with D possibly being TRBD1 (5 bases). The ends were cut back, 4 bases at V and 7 bases at J, with 11 bases in the middle. Germline V gene sequence: CDR1 MNHNY, CDR2 SVGAGI (reference sequence). The CDR3 covers 13 residues. CDR3 in amino acids: CASSFYRTQPQHF. The DNA for the CDR3 is TGTGCCAGCAGTTTCTACAGGACACAGCCCCAGCATTTT.

Of note for this clone: Different DNA sequences within this sample yield the same CDR3. The CDR3 DNA reads TGCAGCGTTCGACAGGGAACAGATACGCAGTATTTT. Its protein is CSVRQGTDTQYF. The chain is built from TRBV29-1 and TRBJ2-3, with 7 positions matching TRBD1. CDR3 length equals 12 residues. CDR1 SQVTM and CDR2 ANQGSEA come from the germline V gene. J was trimmed by 3 bases and V by 5 bases; bases with no gene match: 2.

V and J are TRBV12-5 and TRBJ2-7; D is undetermined. Germline CDR1 and CDR2: LGHNT and FRNRAP. V lost 3 bases to trimming and J lost 2 bases, with 8 bases between them. The CDR3 spans 13 residues. The CDR3 DNA reads TGTGCTAGTGGTTTACCCGGGCCCTACGAGCAGTACTTC. It encodes CASGLPGPYEQYF.

This sequence joins TRBV7-2 and TRBJ2-7; D may be TRBD2 (6 bases). V was trimmed by 5 bases and J by 0 bases, leaving 11 bases between them. The CDR3 sequence is 14 residues long. CDR1 and CDR2 (germline): SGHTA, FQGNSA. The CDR3 sequence: CASSQGLYSYEQYF. The CDR3 bases are TGTGCCAGCAGCCAGGGACTCTACTCCTACGAGCAGTACTTC.

This rearrangement joins TRBV11-3 to TRBJ2-1, with 7 bases identical to TRBD2. The germline CDR1 and CDR2 sequences are SGHNT and YENEEA. The V gene end was trimmed by 0 bases and the J gene end by 4 bases; junction bases not matched to a gene: 3. This CDR3 has 15 residues. DNA of the CDR3: TGTGCCAGCAGCTTAGAGGCTAGCGGTTACAATGAGCAGTTCTTC. It is translated as CASSLEASGYNEQFF.

The chain joins TRBV9 to TRBJ2-1, with 8 bases identical to TRBD2. The V gene's germline CDR1 is SGDLS and CDR2 YYNGEE. The trim removed 0 bases at V and 3 bases at J, leaving 2 bases unmatched. The CDR3 contains 15 residues. The CDR3 region has the DNA TGTGCCAGCAGCGTAGACACTAGCGGCTACAATGAGCAGTTCTTC. As protein: CASSVDTSGYNEQFF.

The V and J genes are TRBV28 and TRBJ1-1; D is uncertain. V gave up 8 bases and J gave up 5 bases, with 3 bases separating them. The germline V gene encodes CDR1 MDHEN and CDR2 SYDVKM. The CDR3 is 9 amino acids. CDR3 in amino acids: CASGTEAFF. In DNA, the CDR3 is TGTGCCAGCGGAACTGAAGCTTTCTTT.

This CDR3 reads CASSLAGAGNEQFF. The CDR3 DNA is TGTGCCTCCTCACTAGCGGGGGCCGGGAATGAGCAGTTCTTC. The chain uses TRBV30 and TRBJ2-1, with 11 bases fitting TRBD2. Germline-derived CDR1 and CDR2 are GTSNPN and SVGIG (reference sequence). J was trimmed by 7 bases and V by 7 bases; bases with no gene match: 9. This CDR3 is 14 amino acids long.

This CDR3 reads CASSEPGRNTEAFF. The CDR3 bases are TGTGCCAGCAGTGAACCGGGACGAAACACTGAAGCTTTCTTT. The chain combines TRBV25-1 with TRBJ1-1; a weak D match, TRBD1 (5 bases). The V gene lost 2 bases and the J gene lost 2 bases, with 9 bases spanning the gap. The length of the CDR3 is 14 residues. CDR1 and CDR2 from the germline V gene are MGHDK and SYGVNS.

This clone was counted once. V gene TRBV9 combines with J gene TRBJ2-3, with TRBD2 identical over 7 bases. V lost 0 bases to trimming and J lost 4 bases; unmatched junction nucleotides: 2. Germline V gives CDR1 SGDLS, CDR2 YYNGEE. This CDR3 is 14 amino acids long. CDR3 sequence (DNA): TGTGCCAGCAGCGTAGAGCTAGCGGCAGATACGCAGTATTTT. It yields the protein CASSVELAADTQYF. Drawing the rest from reference TRBV9 and TRBJ2-3, the complete variable domain is DSGVTQTPKHLITATGQRVTLRCSPRSGDLSVYWYQQSLDQGLQFLIQYYNGEERAKGNILERFSAQQFPDLHSELNLSSLELGDSALYFCASSVELAADTQYFGPGTRLTVL.

The chain has TRBV10-1 and TRBJ2-2; a weak D match, TRBD2 (5 bases). The germline V and J ends were trimmed by 0 bases and 2 bases, with 10 bases remaining between them. Germline CDR1 and CDR2: WNHNN and SYGVQD (reference sequence). This CDR3 comprises 16 residues. The CDR3 DNA follows: TGCGCCAGCAGTGAGTCATACTGGACTAACACCGGGGAGCTGTTTTTT. It translates to CASSESYWTNTGELFF.